This T cell receptor (beta chain) was sequenced in a study of T cell responses to AZD1222 COVID-19 vaccine. Whole-study results and caveats: Within unmutated variant regions lay the reported targets of nearly half of spike-specific TCRs. Donors in the cohort were predominantly white British and more often female, and clonal diversity was possibly underestimated. After two AZD1222 doses, spike-specific TCR breadth and depth rose versus day 0.

Profiling relied on immunoSEQ multiplex PCR, and the TCRdb table lists in-frame clones only, not all of them. Among about 150,000 clones listed, 86% were seen once. Regarding this clone: The target antigen is unknown.

The sequence derives from an adult in good health. The material was peripheral blood, obtained on day 0 of MenACWY control vaccination.

The DNA of the CDR3 is TGTGCCAGCAGCGTAGCTGAGACACCGGGGAGAGCGGGAGACACCGGGGAGCTGTTTTTT. Protein: CASSVAETPGRAGDTGELFF. V gene TRBV9 combines with J gene TRBJ2-2, with 8 positions matching TRBD2. Germline V lookup: CDR1 SGDLS, CDR2 YYNGEE. This CDR3 contains 20 residues. Germline trimming cut 0 bases from V and 3 bases from J; bases unmatched to any gene: 16.